This passage covers 28 T cell receptor beta chains from one sample sequenced in a study of T cell changes during pregnancy in multiple sclerosis. Clones were read by immunoSEQ multiplex PCR, and TCRdb kept only the in-frame ones, dropping some. In the table there are tens of thousands of clones, 90% to 95% of which are singletons. The sequencing here drew on peripheral blood, taken in the third trimester of pregnancy. The receptors here all came from a female donor in good health, enrolled as a control in a pregnancy study.

Concerning this clone itself: Compared with germline, one end of the junction differs, possibly owing to a read error. V and J are TRBV18 and TRBJ2-4, with D possibly TRBD1 on 5 matching bases. Germline V gene sequence: CDR1 KGHSH, CDR2 LQKENI. CDR3 length equals 12 residues. CDR3 loop: CASSPLGQILYF. The DNA of the CDR3 is TGTGCCAGCTCACCACTTGGACAAATTCTGTACTTC.

The V gene is TRBV4-1, the J gene TRBJ2-1; 9 nucleotides agree with TRBD2. The CDR3 is made up of 17 amino acids. V gave up 2 bases and J gave up 0 bases; unmatched junction bases: 5. The germline gives CDR1 MGHRA, CDR2 YSYEKL. The CDR3 sequence: CASSQPLAGSSYNEQFF. The CDR3 DNA is TGCGCCAGCAGCCAACCGCTAGCGGGGAGCTCCTACAATGAGCAGTTCTTC.

This clone was found a few times. The chain links TRBV9 to TRBJ1-1, with D unresolved. Deletions cut 0 bases from V and 10 bases from J, with 19 bases between. Germline assignment: CDR1 SGDLS and CDR2 YYNGEE. This CDR3 region has 15 residues. Written as DNA, the CDR3 is TGTGCCAGCAGCGTAGTCCCTGGGTATTTCGCGGGAGCTTTCTTT. Translation: CASSVVPGYFAGAFF.

This rearrangement joins TRBV6-1 to TRBJ2-7; 7 bases map to TRBD2. The length of the CDR3 is 15 residues. Germline loops: CDR1 MNHNS, CDR2 SASEGT. With 6 bases clipped from V and 4 bases from J, the junction kept 12 bases outside the gene matches. The CDR3 here is CASSRRGGRGYEQYF. The CDR3 coding sequence is TGTGCCAGCAGCCGACGAGGCGGGAGAGGGTACGAGCAGTACTTC.

This clone has only a few counts. This chain joins TRBV13 and TRBJ1-2, with 10 bases that match TRBD1. The ends lost 4 bases at V and 2 bases at J; junction bases unmatched: 1. The germline gives CDR1 PRHDT, CDR2 FYEKMQ (reference sequence). The CDR3 length is 14 residues. The CDR3 is CASSSDRGNYGYTF. Written as DNA, the CDR3 is TGTGCCAGCAGCTCGGACAGGGGGAACTATGGCTACACCTTC.

The V gene is TRBV28, the J gene TRBJ2-7; 10 positions agree with TRBD1. The ends lost 3 bases at V and 2 bases at J; junction bases unmatched: 13. Germline assignment: CDR1 MDHEN and CDR2 SYDVKM. The CDR3 has 18 amino acids. The CDR3 bases are TGTGCCAGCAGTTTTCTTGGGACAGGGGCCATCCTAGCCTACGAGCAGTACTTC. Translated, it gives CASSFLGTGAILAYEQYF.

This chain links TRBV7-9 with TRBJ2-7; 11 bases align to TRBD2. CDR3 length: 16 residues. From germline, CDR1 is SEHNR and CDR2 FQNEAQ (reference sequence). V lost 0 bases and J lost 2; bases outside the gene matches: 3. The CDR3 DNA sequence: TGTGCCAGCAGCTTAGCGGGGACTAGCGGAACCTACGAGCAGTACTTC. Residues: CASSLAGTSGTYEQYF.

This chain connects TRBV15 to TRBJ2-5, with 10 positions matching TRBD1. This CDR3 is 15 amino acids long. Germline CDR1 LNHNV, CDR2 YYDKDF (reference sequence). The junction had 3 bases not matched to a gene; V was cut back by 0 bases and J by 5 bases. This CDR3 reads CATSRDGTGVETQYF. The DNA of the CDR3 is TGTGCCACCAGCAGAGACGGGACAGGGGTGGAGACCCAGTACTTC.

This sequence joins TRBV7-8 and TRBJ2-6; 7 bases are a match to TRBD1. Per germline, CDR1 SGHVS and CDR2 FQNEAQ. This CDR3 comprises 17 residues. J gave up 0 bases and V 5 bases, and 7 bases lay outside the gene matches. The CDR3 loop reads CASSLRDSSSGANVLTF. DNA of the CDR3: TGTGCCAGCAGCCTCCGGGACAGCAGCTCTGGGGCCAACGTCCTGACTTTC.

This clone was picked up one time. The rearrangement links TRBV19 to TRBJ2-7; 7 nucleotides align to TRBD2. The V gene's germline CDR1 is LNHDA and CDR2 SQIVND (reference sequence). The CDR3 length is 13 residues. V lost 4 bases and J lost 5; bases outside the gene matches: 5. The CDR3 protein is CASSRGLEDEQYF. The CDR3 coding sequence is TGTGCCAGTAGTAGAGGACTAGAGGACGAGCAGTACTTC.

The chain has TRBV6-1 and TRBJ1-5; D possibly corresponds to TRBD1 (6 bases). CDR3 length: 13 residues. The germline gives CDR1 MNHNS, CDR2 SASEGT. Trimming pared 6 bases from V and 6 bases from J, leaving 12 bases between. The CDR3 coding sequence is TGTGCCAGCAGCATGCAGGGGCGTCAGCCCCAGCATTTT. It specifies CASSMQGRQPQHF.

The J gene is TRBJ1-4, the V gene TRBV4-3; 7 nucleotides match TRBD1. This CDR3 contains 16 residues. Germline assignment: CDR1 LGHNA and CDR2 YSLEER. V was clipped by 0 bases and J by 5 bases; unmatched bases: 6. The CDR3 loop is CASSQDQAGGNEKLFF. The DNA for the CDR3 is TGCGCCAGCAGCCAAGATCAGGCAGGGGGAAATGAAAAACTGTTTTTT.

The V gene is TRBV11-2, the J gene TRBJ2-7, with 7 bases fitting TRBD2. V was pared by 5 bases and J by 3 bases, with 7 bases of the junction left unmatched. Germline values: CDR1 SGHAT, CDR2 FQNNGV. This CDR3 is 14 amino acids long. The CDR3 DNA sequence: TGTGCCAGCAGCCCGTCGCGGACTAGCTACGAGCAGTACTTC. Its protein product is CASSPSRTSYEQYF.

The chain carries TRBV19 and TRBJ1-1; 9 bases are a match to TRBD1. From germline, CDR1 is LNHDA and CDR2 SQIVND (reference sequence). The CDR3 contains 16 residues. The V and J ends lost 4 bases and 4 bases, in that order; junction bases with no gene match: 10. The CDR3 region is CASSRRGTGTSTEAFF. The CDR3 nucleotides are TGTGCCAGTAGTAGGAGGGGGACAGGGACGAGCACTGAAGCTTTCTTT.

J is TRBJ2-5 and V is TRBV2, with D unresolved. This CDR3 spans 11 amino acids. Trimming pared 6 bases from V and 4 bases from J, leaving 6 bases between. Germline-derived CDR1 and CDR2 are SNHLY and FYNNEI. This CDR3 reads CASSVSETQYF. The CDR3 nucleotides are TGTGCCAGCAGCGTGTCAGAGACCCAGTACTTC.

V and J are TRBV6-1 and TRBJ1-6, with a possible D match to TRBD1 (6 bases). The V and J ends lost 1 base and 15 bases respectively, with 19 bases between them. The CDR3 loop spans 15 amino acids. The germline gives CDR1 MNHNS, CDR2 SASEGT. CDR3 bases: TGTGCCAGCAGTGAAGAAGTTGGGGGACACGGACTCCTCCACTTT. Its translation: CASSEEVGGHGLLHF.

This clone turned up a few times. The chain uses TRBV5-1 and TRBJ1-1; 7 bases match TRBD1. The CDR3 covers 14 residues. The germline V gene has CDR1 SGHRS and CDR2 YFSETQ. Trimming cost V 4 bases and J 0 bases; bases outside gene matches: 3. In DNA, the CDR3 is TGCGCCAGCAGCGCGGGACAGTTGAACACTGAAGCTTTCTTT. It yields the protein CASSAGQLNTEAFF. Looking up the rest from reference TRBV5-1 and TRBJ1-1 gives the full variable domain: KAGVTQTPRYLIKTRGQQVTLSCSPISGHRSVSWYQQTPGQGLQFLFEYFSETQRNKGNFPGRFSGRQFSNSRSEMNVSTLELGDSALYLCASSAGQLNTEAFFGQGTRLTVV.

This rearrangement joins TRBV6-5 to TRBJ2-2; 7 bases are a match to TRBD2. Trimming removed 6 bases from V and 2 bases from J; junction bases left unmatched: 6. CDR3 length: 15 amino acids. Germline V gene sequence: CDR1 MNHEY, CDR2 SVGAGI. The CDR3: CASRAAGVNTGELFF. CDR3 DNA: TGTGCCAGCAGGGCGGCGGGGGTCAACACCGGGGAGCTGTTTTTT.

This chain connects TRBV6-6 to TRBJ1-6, with a tentative D call TRBD1 (6 bases). The CDR3 runs to 14 residues. Trimming took 6 bases from V and 12 from J, leaving 18 bases between them. Germline assignment: CDR1 MNHNY and CDR2 SVGAGI (reference sequence). CDR3 nucleotide sequence: TGTGCCAGCAGCCCATCTATACAGGGTATACCCCTCCACTTT. It yields the protein CASSPSIQGIPLHF.

The gene calls are TRBV29-1 and TRBJ1-2, with TRBD1 as a possible D gene (6 bases). CDR1 SQVTM and CDR2 ANQGSEA come from the germline V gene. V was pared by 4 bases and J by 1 base, with 10 bases between. The CDR3 covers 13 residues. The CDR3 region is CSVGRGGNYGYTF. CDR3 nucleotides: TGCAGCGTTGGCAGGGGCGGTAACTATGGCTACACCTTC.

This clone has only one observation. J is TRBJ2-1 and V is TRBV6-1, with 7 bases aligning to TRBD2. The J segment lost 14 bases and the V segment lost 4 bases, leaving 5 bases of the junction unmatched. The germline V gene encodes CDR1 MNHNS and CDR2 SASEGT. The CDR3 runs to 11 residues. In DNA, the CDR3 is TGTGCCAGCAGTGGCAGCGGGGTAGAGTTCTTC. Translation: CASSGSGVEFF.

The chain employs TRBV7-9 and TRBJ2-7; 9 bases map to TRBD1. The CDR3 is made up of 15 amino acids. In germline, CDR1 is SEHNR, CDR2 FQNEAQ (reference sequence). The V and J ends lost 6 bases and 3 bases, in that order; junction bases with no gene match: 9. The CDR3 sequence is CASSLSGDRVYEQYF. The DNA for the CDR3 is TGTGCCAGCAGTTTAAGCGGGGACAGGGTCTACGAGCAGTACTTC. Full variable domain (rest looked up from reference TRBV7-9 and TRBJ2-7): DTGVSQNPRHKITKRGQNVTFRCDPISEHNRLYWYRQTLGQGPEFLTYFQNEAQLEKSRLLSDRFSAERPKGSFSTLEIQRTEQGDSAMYLCASSLSGDRVYEQYFGPGTRLTVT.

The CDR3 is CASSPLQGSYEQYF. DNA for the CDR3: TGTGCCAGTAGTCCCCTACAGGGGTCCTACGAGCAGTACTTC. V gene TRBV19 combines with J gene TRBJ2-7; 7 bases map to TRBD1. This CDR3 is 14 amino acids long. CDR1 LNHDA and CDR2 SQIVND come from the germline V gene (reference sequence). V trimming: 5 bases; J trimming: 1 base; junction bases outside the gene matches: 5.

V usage is TRBV19 and J usage is TRBJ1-5; TRBD1 aligns across 8 bases. The CDR3 has 15 residues. Germline-derived CDR1 and CDR2 are LNHDA and SQIVND (reference sequence). The V gene end was trimmed by 3 bases and the J gene end by 6 bases; junction bases not matched to a gene: 7. CDR3 protein: CASSIPTGGGQPQHF. DNA for the CDR3: TGTGCCAGTAGTATTCCCACAGGGGGGGGTCAGCCCCAGCATTTT.

This clone was seen just once. The chain joins TRBV27 to TRBJ2-6; the D gene is possibly TRBD2 (7 bases). The CDR3 has 19 residues. Germline V lookup: CDR1 MNHEY, CDR2 SMNVEV (reference sequence). V lost 1 base, J lost 0 bases, and 16 bases lay in between. The CDR3 DNA sequence: TGTGCCAGCAGTTTATGGGGGGGCAGCGGGCACTCTGGGGCCAACGTCCTGACTTTC. This encodes CASSLWGGSGHSGANVLTF.

This chain links TRBV5-8 with TRBJ1-1; 9 bases are a match to TRBD1. V lost 2 bases and J lost 3; bases outside the gene matches: 2. The CDR3 extends over 14 amino acids. The V gene's germline CDR1 is SGHTS and CDR2 YDEGEE. CDR3 DNA sequence: TGTGCCAGCAGCTTCCGGGACAGGGACACTGAAGCTTTCTTT. It encodes CASSFRDRDTEAFF.

The chain has TRBV7-9 and TRBJ1-3, with D unresolved. Germline CDR1 SEHNR, CDR2 FQNEAQ (reference sequence). The ends were cut back, 4 bases at V and 3 bases at J, with 13 bases in the middle. The CDR3 has 15 residues. CDR3 in DNA: TGTGCCAGCAGCTCAGGACGGACTGTTGGAAACACCATATATTTT. Encoded protein: CASSSGRTVGNTIYF.

In DNA form, the CDR3 reads TGTGCCAGTAGTATGACCGGGACAGCCGAGCAGTACTTC. It translates to CASSMTGTAEQYF. This chain uses TRBV19 with TRBJ2-7; 7 bases fit TRBD1. The CDR3 is 13 amino acids. Germline assignment: CDR1 LNHDA and CDR2 SQIVND (reference sequence). V shed 3 bases, J shed 6 bases, and the junction held 5 bases outside the gene matches.